This T cell receptor (beta chain) emerged from a study of cytomegalovirus exposure and HLA in healthy donors. The PCR used 60 Vbeta and 13 Jbeta primers. Profiled with immunoSEQ multiplex PCR; TCRdb holds only in-frame clones, not every one. The data show about 76,000 clones, around 73% seen once. The CDR3 extends over 14 amino acids. Germline V gene data show CDR1 as MGHRA and CDR2 as YSYEKL. The J segment lost 7 bases and the V segment lost 2 bases, leaving 7 bases of the junction unmatched. These donors counted as nominally healthy when sampled, but unrecorded immune exposures were likely. Study results and caveats: A later analysis associated around 17,000 TCR beta sequences with HLA alleles at a 0.05 false discovery rate. Most TCR beta V segments were productive about 90% or about 30% of the time in an earlier analysis. The investigators catalogued 164 TCR beta chains as cytomegalovirus-associated.

For this clone: Its antigen is still unknown.

The sample taken for sequencing was PBMCs. This chain connects TRBV4-1 to TRBJ1-2, with 7 bases aligning to TRBD1. This clonotype originated in a middle-aged woman in good health and CMV-seropositive. The CDR3, as DNA: TGCGCCAGCAGCCAAACTGACAGGGACGTTGGCTACACCTTC. Residues: CASSQTDRDVGYTF.